The entry below describes one TCR beta chain. The antigen is undetermined. The junction and the germline gene differ at one end; a read error may be behind it. The identical CDR3 is also encoded by other nucleotide sequences in the sample. The nonmyeloablative bone marrow transplants came from related graft donors, with transient mixed chimerism. Unstimulated Tregs (CD4+CD25+CD127-) and CD4+CD25- non-Tregs were sorted from PBMCs. The sample is drawn from a study of Tregs in tolerant kidney transplant recipients. Whole-study results and caveats: For some patients, primers changed over time, blocking nucleotide-level comparison. The most relevant donor-specific Treg TCRbeta repertoire apparently came from expansion with activated donor B cells. No direct test of biological reproducibility was done here.

Here immunoSEQ multiplex PCR was the method, and the copy in TCRdb shows in-frame clones only, minus some. The table lists 75,000 to 100,000 clones, roughly 93% of them singletons, with roughly 1.7% in the top ten. The TCR originated in a human patient who received a combined kidney and bone marrow transplant. Some of these T cells may belong to the graft donor. The sequencing here drew on CD4+ T cells from blood (PBMCs), taken 12 months after the transplant.

The CDR3: CASSQGKGQYYNSPLHF. CDR3 DNA: TGCGCCAGCAGCCAGGGCAAGGGACAGTACTATAATTCCCCCCTCCACTTT. The chain uses TRBV4-1 and TRBJ1-6; 7 nucleotides align to TRBD1. Germline V gene lookup returns CDR1 MGHRA and CDR2 YSYEKL. This CDR3 has 17 amino acids.